This T cell receptor (beta chain) originates from a study of T cell responses to AZD1222 COVID-19 vaccine. Study-wide background: Investigators merged groups given second doses at roughly 4 or roughly 12 weeks. General study findings and limits: Donors in the cohort were predominantly white British and more often female, and clonal diversity was possibly underestimated. Unmutated regions of variants are reportedly targeted by nearly half of spike-specific TCRs. There were repertoire samples only from the period after the peak T cell response.

Sequencing used immunoSEQ multiplex PCR; TCRdb keeps in-frame clones, though not all of them. The table shows fewer than 200,000 clones, with roughly nine tenths occurring only once. In regard to this clone: Its antigen is not identified.

Germline CDR1 reads MNHEY; CDR2 reads SMNVEV (reference sequence). V lost 10 bases and J 3 bases, leaving 22 bases between the germline ends. The CDR3 runs 15 residues. The sample in question was peripheral blood, obtained on day 0 of AZD1222 vaccination. The sequence came from an adult in good health. This chain connects TRBV27 to TRBJ2-7; a weak D match, TRBD2 (5 bases). CDR3 loop: CATRGSADPSYEQYF. CDR3 nucleotides: TGTGCCACCCGGGGAAGTGCCGACCCTAGCTACGAGCAGTACTTC.